The 30 T cell receptor beta chains below come from one sample, sequenced in a study of T cell changes during pregnancy in multiple sclerosis. Measured with immunoSEQ multiplex PCR; TCRdb has only the in-frame clones, and not every one. The repertoire holds fewer than 45,000 clones, with around 92% as singletons. The sequences come from CD8+ T cells from peripheral blood mononuclear cells, collected in the third trimester of pregnancy. These TCRs come from a female donor with multiple sclerosis, enrolled in a pregnancy study.

J is TRBJ2-5 and V is TRBV28, with D tentatively TRBD2 (5 bases). Germline V gene data show CDR1 as MDHEN and CDR2 as SYDVKM. Trimming removed 3 bases from V and 4 bases from J, with 21 bases in between. This CDR3 comprises 17 residues. The CDR3 region has the DNA TGTGCCAGCAGTTTGGTGGTAGGACCGGGAACAGTAGAGACCCAGTACTTC. As protein: CASSLVVGPGTVETQYF.

This chain links TRBV9 with TRBJ2-1; maybe TRBD2 (7 bases). Trimming took off 4 bases at V and 7 bases at J, with 24 bases between the two ends. Germline V gives CDR1 SGDLS, CDR2 YYNGEE. There are 17 residues in the CDR3. Written as DNA, the CDR3 is TGTGCCAGCAGCCCCCCCGATCCGGGGGCAGCGGGGAATGAGCAGTTCTTC. Its translation: CASSPPDPGAAGNEQFF.

The V call is TRBV27, the J call TRBJ2-1; D might be TRBD2 (5 bases). Per the germline V gene, CDR1 is MNHEY and CDR2 is SMNVEV (reference sequence). CDR3 size: 12 residues. Trimming took 5 bases from V and 5 from J, leaving 7 bases between them. CDR3 protein: CASSPGNNEQFF. CDR3 sequence (DNA): TGTGCCAGCAGTCCGGGAAACAATGAGCAGTTCTTC.

The CDR3 reads CASLSSGVHEQYF. Written as DNA, the CDR3 is TGTGCCAGCTTAAGTTCGGGAGTCCACGAGCAGTACTTC. This chain uses TRBV6-6 with TRBJ2-7; possible D gene TRBD2, 6 bases. Germline V CDR1 and CDR2: MNHNY, SVGAGI (reference sequence). Trimming took off 8 bases at V and 5 bases at J, with 16 bases between the two ends. The CDR3 contains 13 residues.

This clone has only one observation. The chain has TRBV2 and TRBJ2-7; 12 bases are a match to TRBD2. Germline CDR1 is SNHLY and CDR2 is FYNNEI. The CDR3 is 14 amino acids. The trim removed 4 bases at V and 5 bases at J, leaving 3 bases unmatched. The CDR3 spells CASSVTSGSDEQYF. CDR3 nucleotides: TGTGCCAGCAGTGTGACTAGCGGGAGCGACGAGCAGTACTTC.

The V call is TRBV6-5, the J call TRBJ2-5, with unresolved D. The J call is uncertain, as TRBJ2-7 better fits the DNA end. The CDR3 has 11 amino acids. Germline CDR1 is MNHEY and CDR2 is SVGAGI. CDR3 region: CASRTDYEQYF. CDR3 bases: TGTGCCAGCAGAACTGACTACGAGCAGTACTTC.

J is TRBJ2-3 and V is TRBV9, with 9 bases fitting TRBD2. The length of the CDR3 is 17 residues. The germline gives CDR1 SGDLS, CDR2 YYNGEE. The junction had 7 bases not matched to a gene; V was cut back by 0 bases and J by 2 bases. The CDR3 region is CASSVEGREGFTDTQYF. The CDR3 region has the DNA TGTGCCAGCAGCGTAGAAGGGCGGGAGGGATTCACAGATACGCAGTATTTT.

V gene TRBV28 combines with J gene TRBJ2-5; 11 nucleotides line up with TRBD2. Trimming removed 6 bases from V and 5 bases from J; junction bases left unmatched: 11. This CDR3 is 16 amino acids long. Germline V gene data show CDR1 as MDHEN and CDR2 as SYDVKM. The chain's CDR3 is CASRPSGGPAGETQYF. The CDR3 region has the DNA TGTGCCAGCAGACCTAGCGGGGGGCCAGCCGGGGAGACCCAGTACTTC.

J is TRBJ1-1 and V is TRBV28; TRBD1 is a possible D gene (5 bases). The V gene lost 6 bases and the J gene lost 5 bases, with 13 bases spanning the gap. CDR3 length: 13 amino acids. Germline CDR1 reads MDHEN; CDR2 reads SYDVKM. CDR3 loop: CASRANGGTEAFF. The CDR3 nucleotides are TGTGCCAGCAGGGCCAACGGGGGAACTGAAGCTTTCTTT.

V is TRBV5-1 and J is TRBJ2-1; a possible D gene is TRBD1 (5 bases). Trimming removed 0 bases from V and 2 bases from J, with 15 bases in between. Per the germline V gene, CDR1 is SGHRS and CDR2 is YFSETQ. This CDR3 is built from 17 residues. DNA for the CDR3: TGCGCCAGCAGCTTGGATCCCCGACAGACCCCCTACAATGAGCAGTTCTTC. Translation: CASSLDPRQTPYNEQFF.

The J gene is TRBJ2-2, the V gene TRBV13; 10 bases agree with TRBD2. CDR3 length equals 16 residues. After removal of 8 bases from V and 2 bases from J, the junction contained 8 bases not matched to a gene. Germline V gives CDR1 PRHDT, CDR2 FYEKMQ (reference sequence). This CDR3 reads CASCSGRSGNTGELFF. CDR3 DNA: TGTGCCAGCTGTAGCGGGAGGAGCGGAAACACCGGGGAGCTGTTTTTT.

This rearrangement joins TRBV5-4 to TRBJ2-7, with 7 positions matching TRBD1. CDR3 length: 13 amino acids. Looked up from germline, CDR1 is SGHNT and CDR2 is YYREEE (reference sequence). V was clipped by 4 bases and J by 2 bases; unmatched bases: 3. The CDR3 here is CASSPGTAYEQYF. In DNA form, the CDR3 reads TGTGCCAGCAGCCCCGGGACAGCCTACGAGCAGTACTTC. The complete variable domain, with remaining parts taken from reference TRBV5-4 and TRBJ2-7, reads ETGVTQSPTHLIKTRGQQVTLRCSSQSGHNTVSWYQQALGQGPQFIFQYYREEENGRGNFPPRFSGLQFPNYSSELNVNALELDDSALYLCASSPGTAYEQYFGPGTRLTVT.

Only a few counts were recorded for this clone. This CDR3 reads CASSPLAGGPGNEQFF. In DNA, the CDR3 is TGTGCCAGTAGTCCGTTAGCGGGAGGGCCCGGCAATGAGCAGTTCTTC. This chain links TRBV19 with TRBJ2-1, with TRBD2 matching over 11 bases. V shed 5 bases, J shed 6 bases, and the junction held 9 bases outside the gene matches. The length of the CDR3 is 16 residues. Germline CDR1 reads LNHDA; CDR2 reads SQIVND (reference sequence).

A single count supports this clone. This chain connects TRBV27 to TRBJ2-1, with 7 bases lining up with TRBD1. Germline lookup yields CDR1 MNHEY and CDR2 SMNVEV (reference sequence). With 5 bases clipped from V and 4 bases from J, the junction kept 8 bases outside the gene matches. The CDR3 is 15 residues long. This CDR3 reads CASSLAGTEYNEQFF. The CDR3 DNA reads TGTGCCAGCAGTCTGGCCGGGACAGAATACAATGAGCAGTTCTTC.

The rearrangement links TRBV5-1 to TRBJ1-5; 7 bases fit TRBD1. With 4 bases clipped from V and 2 bases from J, the junction kept 3 bases outside the gene matches. The germline V gene has CDR1 SGHRS and CDR2 YFSETQ. The CDR3 sequence is 14 residues long. In nucleotides, the CDR3 is TGCGCCAGCAGCGTCGGGACAGGCAATCAGCCCCAGCATTTT. Amino acid sequence: CASSVGTGNQPQHF.

CDR3: CASSPGAGNTDTQYF. As DNA, the CDR3 is TGTGCCAGCTCACCAGGGGCAGGTAACACAGATACGCAGTATTTT. The gene calls are TRBV18 and TRBJ2-3, with D perhaps TRBD1 (5 bases). Trimming took off 2 bases at V and 2 bases at J, with 11 bases between the two ends. The CDR3 has 15 residues. Per germline, CDR1 KGHSH and CDR2 LQKENI.

The chain is built from TRBV6-1 and TRBJ2-7, with a possible D match to TRBD1 (6 bases). This CDR3 comprises 12 residues. The ends were cut back, 10 bases at V and 0 bases at J, with 10 bases in the middle. In germline, CDR1 is MNHNS, CDR2 SASEGT. CDR3: CAIRQASYEQYF. The CDR3 bases are TGTGCCATCAGACAGGCCTCCTACGAGCAGTACTTC.

This clone has just one count. The chain combines TRBV2 with TRBJ1-1; D gene ambiguous. V lost 6 bases, J lost 10 bases, and 15 bases lay in between. The CDR3 spans 12 residues. The germline CDR1 and CDR2 sequences are SNHLY and FYNNEI. CDR3 protein: CASRGDDLGAFF. DNA for the CDR3: TGTGCCAGCAGAGGAGATGACCTGGGAGCTTTCTTT.

The gene calls are TRBV29-1 and TRBJ1-1; TRBD1 matches 7 bases. The CDR3 runs to 10 residues. Trimming removed 4 bases from V and 10 bases from J; junction bases left unmatched: 3. Germline CDR1 is SQVTM and CDR2 is ANQGSEA. In DNA, the CDR3 is TGCAGCGTTGTGACAGGGACAGCTTTCTTT. This translates into CSVVTGTAFF.

V is TRBV18 and J is TRBJ2-7; D might be TRBD1 (6 bases). Germline values: CDR1 KGHSH, CDR2 LQKENI. V lost 3 bases, J lost 2 bases, and 8 bases lay in between. The CDR3 sequence is 13 residues long. CDR3 nucleotide sequence: TGTGCCAGCTCACCGACAGGTCCCTACGAGCAGTACTTC. It is translated as CASSPTGPYEQYF.

The CDR3 reads CASSLATSGSRYEQYF. DNA of the CDR3: TGTGCCAGCAGCTTGGCCACTAGCGGGAGCCGCTACGAGCAGTACTTC. The chain couples TRBV5-5 to TRBJ2-7; TRBD2 agrees at 11 bases. J was trimmed by 3 bases and V by 0 bases; bases with no gene match: 5. The CDR3 contains 16 residues. Germline V lookup: CDR1 SGHKS, CDR2 YYEKEE (reference sequence).

The chain employs TRBV5-4 and TRBJ2-5; TRBD2 is a possible D gene (6 bases). The V gene lost 4 bases and the J gene lost 0 bases, with 10 bases spanning the gap. This CDR3 spans 14 amino acids. Germline V lookup: CDR1 SGHNT, CDR2 YYREEE (reference sequence). The CDR3 DNA is TGTGCCAGCAGCAGACTAGGAGACCAAGAGACCCAGTACTTC. It codes for CASSRLGDQETQYF.

This clone was recorded only once. This chain links TRBV9 with TRBJ2-1; 7 bases line up with TRBD2. This CDR3 has 15 amino acids. The J segment lost 6 bases and the V segment lost 1 base, leaving 7 bases of the junction unmatched. CDR1 and CDR2 (germline): SGDLS, YYNGEE. The chain's CDR3 is CASSVLSGVGNEQFF. The CDR3 DNA reads as TGTGCCAGCAGCGTACTAAGCGGGGTGGGCAATGAGCAGTTCTTC.

The rearrangement uses TRBV19 and TRBJ1-3; D unresolved. Germline V gene sequence: CDR1 LNHDA, CDR2 SQIVND (reference sequence). This CDR3 spans 14 amino acids. V was clipped by 6 bases and J by 2 bases, with 11 bases between them. Here the CDR3 DNA reads TGTGCCAGTAGAGATGGGAGCGCTGGAAACACCATATATTTT. This codes for CASRDGSAGNTIYF.

The chain is built from TRBV29-1 and TRBJ2-1, with 12 bases fitting TRBD2. The CDR3 spans 14 residues. Germline loops: CDR1 SQVTM, CDR2 ANQGSEA. With V trimmed by 3 bases and J by 8 bases, 5 bases remained unmatched. The CDR3 loop is CSVEASGREYEQFF. In nucleotides, the CDR3 is TGCAGCGTTGAGGCTAGCGGGAGGGAGTATGAGCAGTTCTTC.

This chain connects TRBV7-3 to TRBJ2-1; tentatively, D is TRBD1 (5 bases). V was clipped by 7 bases and J by 8 bases, with 18 bases between them. The CDR3 contains 14 residues. Germline CDR1 SGHTA, CDR2 FQGTGA. The CDR3 DNA reads as TGTGCCAGCAAGGGTCCAGGGATGGGCGATGAGCAGTTCTTC. Translated, it gives CASKGPGMGDEQFF.

The V and J genes are TRBV19 and TRBJ2-1, with D possibly TRBD2 on 5 matching bases. Trimming took 6 bases from V and 0 from J, leaving 12 bases between them. The CDR3 is made up of 15 amino acids. Germline CDR1 reads LNHDA; CDR2 reads SQIVND (reference sequence). Written as DNA, the CDR3 is TGTGCCAGTAGATCGGAGGTGGGCTCCTACAATGAGCAGTTCTTC. Its translation is CASRSEVGSYNEQFF.

V is TRBV2 and J is TRBJ2-7; weak D call: TRBD1 (6 bases). Trimming removed 3 bases at V and 4 bases at J, with 13 bases between. The CDR3 has 14 residues. Germline CDR1 and CDR2: SNHLY and FYNNEI. CDR3 sequence reads: CASSESQGNYEQYF. CDR3 DNA: TGTGCCAGCAGTGAGAGCCAGGGGAATTACGAGCAGTACTTC.

This clone was picked up one time. V usage is TRBV27 and J usage is TRBJ2-1; the D gene is possibly TRBD2 (6 bases). Trimming removed 5 bases from V and 4 bases from J, with 30 bases in between. In germline, CDR1 is MNHEY, CDR2 SMNVEV (reference sequence). CDR3 size: 20 residues. The CDR3 protein is CASSPQGWRGTLGVYNEQFF. The DNA for the CDR3 is TGTGCCAGCAGTCCTCAGGGATGGCGGGGTACCCTCGGGGTTTACAATGAGCAGTTCTTC.

The chain has TRBV27 and TRBJ2-7; 8 nucleotides line up with TRBD1. The CDR3 spans 13 residues. Germline-derived CDR1 and CDR2 are MNHEY and SMNVEV (reference sequence). V was clipped by 7 bases and J by 6 bases; unmatched bases: 8. The CDR3 DNA follows: TGTGCCAGCATTACACAGGGGGGTAGCGAGCAGTACTTC. Its translation is CASITQGGSEQYF.